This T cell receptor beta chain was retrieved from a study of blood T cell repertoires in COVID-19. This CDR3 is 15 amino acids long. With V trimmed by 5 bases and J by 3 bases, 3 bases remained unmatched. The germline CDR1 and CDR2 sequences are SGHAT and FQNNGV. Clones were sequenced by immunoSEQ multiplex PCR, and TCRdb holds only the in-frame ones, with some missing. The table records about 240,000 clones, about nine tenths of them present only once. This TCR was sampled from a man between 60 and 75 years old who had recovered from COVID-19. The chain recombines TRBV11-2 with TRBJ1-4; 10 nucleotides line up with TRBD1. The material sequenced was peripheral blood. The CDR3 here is CASSVGTGANEKLFF. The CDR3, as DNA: TGTGCCAGCAGCGTAGGGACAGGGGCTAATGAAAAACTGTTTTTT.